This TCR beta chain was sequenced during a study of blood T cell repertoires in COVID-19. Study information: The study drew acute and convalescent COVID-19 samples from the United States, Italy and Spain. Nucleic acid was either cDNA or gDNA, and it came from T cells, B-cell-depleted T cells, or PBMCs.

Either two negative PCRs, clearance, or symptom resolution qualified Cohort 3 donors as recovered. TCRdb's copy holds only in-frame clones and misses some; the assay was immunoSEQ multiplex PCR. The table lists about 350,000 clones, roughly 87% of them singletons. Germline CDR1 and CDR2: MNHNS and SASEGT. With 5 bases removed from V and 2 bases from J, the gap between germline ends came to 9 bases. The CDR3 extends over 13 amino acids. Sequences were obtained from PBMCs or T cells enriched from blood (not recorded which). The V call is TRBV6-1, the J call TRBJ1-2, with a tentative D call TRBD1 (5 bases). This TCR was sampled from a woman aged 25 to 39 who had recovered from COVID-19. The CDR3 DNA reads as TGTGCCAGCAGTCCGGGGGTGAACTATGGCTACACCTTC. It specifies CASSPGVNYGYTF.